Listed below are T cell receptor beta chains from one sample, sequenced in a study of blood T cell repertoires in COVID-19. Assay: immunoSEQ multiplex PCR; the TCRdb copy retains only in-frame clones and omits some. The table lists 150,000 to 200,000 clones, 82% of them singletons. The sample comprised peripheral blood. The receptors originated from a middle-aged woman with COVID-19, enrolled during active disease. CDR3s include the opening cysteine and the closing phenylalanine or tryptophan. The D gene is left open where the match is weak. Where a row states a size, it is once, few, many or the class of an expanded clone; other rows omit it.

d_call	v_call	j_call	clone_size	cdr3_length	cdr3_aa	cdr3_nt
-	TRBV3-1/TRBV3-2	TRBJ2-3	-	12	CASSHTGDTQYF	TGTGCCAGCAGCCATACAGGAGATACGCAGTATTTT
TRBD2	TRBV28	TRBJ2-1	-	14	CASSLAGDYNEQFF	TGTGCCAGCAGTTTAGCGGGGGATTACAATGAGCAGTTCTTC
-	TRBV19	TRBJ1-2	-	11	CASSQTYGYTF	TGTGCCAGTAGTCAAACTTATGGCTACACCTTC
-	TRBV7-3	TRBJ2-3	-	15	CASSPQGLRTDTQYF	TGTGCCAGCAGCCCCCAGGGACTGAGGACAGATACGCAGTATTTT
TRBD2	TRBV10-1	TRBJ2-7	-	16	CASISFSLTSAYEQYF	TGCGCCAGCATCTCATTTTCGTTGACTAGCGCCTACGAGCAGTACTTC
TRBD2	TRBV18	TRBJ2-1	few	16	CASSHGTSGGENEQFF	TGTGCCAGCTCACACGGGACTAGCGGGGGGGAGAATGAGCAGTTCTTC
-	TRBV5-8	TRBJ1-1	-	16	CASSQGHVLWNTEAFF	TGTGCCAGCAGCCAAGGACACGTCCTGTGGAACACTGAAGCTTTCTTT
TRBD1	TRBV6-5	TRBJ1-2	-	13	CASSYAAGGGYTF	TGTGCCAGCAGTTACGCGGCAGGGGGTGGCTACACCTTC
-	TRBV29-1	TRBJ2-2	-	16	CSARQELTTNTGELFF	TGCAGCGCCCGACAGGAACTTACAACAAACACCGGGGAGCTGTTTTTT
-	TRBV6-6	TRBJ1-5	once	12	CASLRGRQPQHF	TGTGCCAGCCTCAGGGGAAGGCAGCCCCAGCATTTT
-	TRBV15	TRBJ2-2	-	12	CATSSRAGELFF	TGTGCCACCAGCAGCAGGGCCGGGGAGCTGTTTTTT
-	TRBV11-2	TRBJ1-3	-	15	CASSLLTVAGNTIYF	TGTGCCAGCAGCTTACTCACAGTAGCTGGAAACACCATATATTTT
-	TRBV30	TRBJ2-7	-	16	CAWSARQTALYYEQYF	TGTGCCTGGAGTGCAAGACAGACGGCACTGTACTACGAGCAGTACTTC
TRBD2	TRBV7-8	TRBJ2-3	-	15	CASSLGTSGSYTQYF	TGTGCCAGCAGCTTAGGGACTAGCGGGAGCTATACGCAGTATTTT
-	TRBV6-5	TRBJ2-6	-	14	CASSLQGGANVLTF	TGTGCCAGCAGTTTACAGGGTGGGGCCAACGTCCTGACTTTC
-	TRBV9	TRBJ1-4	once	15	CASSGTGSTNEKLFF	TGTGCCAGCAGCGGGACGGGATCAACTAATGAAAAACTGTTTTTT
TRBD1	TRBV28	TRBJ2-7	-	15	CASSTPGTGTHEQYF	TGTGCCAGCAGTACACCCGGGACAGGGACCCACGAGCAGTACTTC
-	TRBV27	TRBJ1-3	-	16	CASSFGQITSGNTIYF	TGTGCCAGCAGTTTCGGACAAATTACCTCTGGAAACACCATATATTTT
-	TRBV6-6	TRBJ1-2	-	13	CASRTGIAYGYTF	TGTGCCAGCAGAACAGGGATAGCCTATGGCTACACCTTC
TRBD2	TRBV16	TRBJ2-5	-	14	CASSHSRLAETQYF	TGTGCCAGCAGCCATTCCCGACTAGCGGAGACCCAGTACTTC
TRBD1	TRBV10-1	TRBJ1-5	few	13	CARNRDRGLPQHF	TGCGCCAGAAACCGGGACAGGGGGTTGCCCCAGCATTTT
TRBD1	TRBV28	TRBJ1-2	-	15	CASSPQIQGAVGYTF	TGTGCCAGCAGTCCACAAATACAGGGGGCAGTTGGCTACACCTTC
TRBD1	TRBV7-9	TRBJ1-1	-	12	CASRDRGGEAFF	TGTGCCAGCCGGGACAGGGGTGGTGAAGCTTTCTTT
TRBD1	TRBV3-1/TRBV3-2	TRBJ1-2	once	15	CASSQGTGVFNGYTF	TGTGCCAGCAGCCAAGGAACAGGGGTATTTAATGGCTACACCTTC
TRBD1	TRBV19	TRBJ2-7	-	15	CASSRGGDSYYEQYF	TGTGCCAGTAGTCGAGGTGGGGACAGCTACTACGAGCAGTACTTC
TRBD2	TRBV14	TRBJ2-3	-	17	CASSSWTSGSRLDTQYF	TGTGCCAGCAGCTCGTGGACTAGCGGGAGTCGGTTGGATACGCAGTATTTT
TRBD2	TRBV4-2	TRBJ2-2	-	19	CASSQGAQTSGKWHGELFF	TGTGCCAGCAGCCAAGGGGCCCAAACTAGCGGGAAATGGCACGGGGAGCTGTTTTTT
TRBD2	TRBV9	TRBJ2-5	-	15	CASSVGWEGLETQYF	TGTGCCAGCAGCGTCGGGTGGGAGGGCCTAGAGACCCAGTACTTC
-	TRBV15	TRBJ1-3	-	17	CATSRDYRRSSGNTIYF	TGTGCCACCAGCAGAGACTACAGGCGATCCTCTGGAAACACCATATATTTT
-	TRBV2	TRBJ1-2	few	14	CASSGGTLGYGYTF	TGTGCCAGCAGCGGAGGGACCCTTGGCTATGGCTACACCTTC
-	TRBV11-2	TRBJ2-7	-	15	CASSLSATRSYEQYF	TGTGCCAGCAGCTTGAGTGCCACTCGATCCTACGAGCAGTACTTC
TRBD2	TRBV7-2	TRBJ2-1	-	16	CASSRELAGGYNEQFF	TGTGCCAGCAGCCGGGAACTAGCGGGAGGGTACAATGAGCAGTTCTTC
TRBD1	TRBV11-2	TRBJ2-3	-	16	CASSRVRDRVTDTQYF	TGTGCCAGCAGCCGCGTCCGGGACAGGGTCACAGATACGCAGTATTTT